The 17 T cell receptor beta chains given below trace back to one sample, sequenced in a study of CD8 T cells in ankylosing spondylitis. Whole-study findings and limits: A TCR beta motif of about 8 highly homologous variants seemed to mark ankylosing spondylitis blood.

Each CDR3 protein gets one entry after TCRdb re-called the 5' RACE reads with MiXCR. The sample lists around 390,000 distinct CDR3 sequences, approximately 20% seen once, with around 16% in the top ten. Antigen specificity for these receptors is unknown. The specimen sequenced was blood, either unsorted or a sorted T cell fraction (not recorded which). The receptor set was obtained from a male donor with ankylosing spondylitis.

The rearrangement uses TRBV6-5 and TRBJ2-7; the match to TRBD1 covers 8 bases. V lost 3 bases, J lost 2 bases, and 6 bases stayed unmatched. Per germline, CDR1 MNHEY and CDR2 SVGAGI. The CDR3 length is 15 residues. Written as DNA, the CDR3 is TGTGCCAGCAGTTATATGGCAGGGGGCACCTACGAGCAGTACTTC. The encoded protein is CASSYMAGGTYEQYF.

The chain combines TRBV9 with TRBJ1-3; a weak D match, TRBD1 (5 bases). V shed 2 bases and J shed 0 bases, with 6 bases lying between them. There are 14 residues in the CDR3. The germline gives CDR1 SGDLS, CDR2 YYNGEE. The CDR3 protein is CASSVRDSGNTIYF. CDR3 DNA sequence: TGTGCCAGCAGCGTCAGGGACTCTGGAAACACCATATATTTT.

This clonotype was observed a few times. This sequence joins TRBV24-1 and TRBJ2-2; D may match TRBD1 or TRBD2 (5 bases each). Trimming pared 4 bases from V and 4 bases from J, leaving 15 bases between. Germline-derived CDR1 and CDR2 are KGHDR and SFDVKD. CDR3 length: 16 residues. CDR3 sequence: CATSDPGRETTGELFF. CDR3 DNA: TGTGCCACCAGTGACCCCGGCAGGGAGACCACCGGGGAGCTGTTTTTT.

This clonotype was counted a few times. The gene calls are TRBV28 and TRBJ1-2; 9 nucleotides align to TRBD1. Germline-derived CDR1 and CDR2 are MDHEN and SYDVKM. V was pared by 6 bases and J by 4 bases, with 3 bases of the junction left unmatched. The CDR3 consists of 13 residues. The CDR3 protein is CASRTGGIYGYTF. The CDR3, as DNA: TGTGCCAGCAGGACAGGGGGGATCTATGGCTACACCTTC.

The genes are TRBV5-1 and TRBJ1-1, with 9 nucleotides matching TRBD1. The CDR3 has 16 residues. With 0 bases clipped from V and 1 base from J, the junction kept 4 bases outside the gene matches. CDR1 is SGHRS, CDR2 YFSETQ, per germline. CDR3 residues: CASSLVTGGRNTEAFF. The CDR3 nucleotides read TGCGCCAGCAGCTTGGTAACAGGGGGCAGGAACACTGAAGCTTTCTTT.

In this sample, this clonotype turned up a few times. The rearrangement uses TRBV4-3 and TRBJ2-7, with 7 bases identical to TRBD2. CDR1 and CDR2 (germline): LGHNA, YSLEER. CDR3 length equals 16 residues. J gave up 1 base and V 0 bases, and 6 bases lay outside the gene matches. The CDR3 nucleotides read TGCGCCAGCAGCCAAGATGGGAGGGACGGGTCCTACGAGCAGTACTTC. Protein: CASSQDGRDGSYEQYF.

This clonotype has ten or more counts. CDR3 bases: TGCAGCGTTGGACAGGGGATACAAAACATTCAGTACTTC. Its protein product is CSVGQGIQNIQYF. V is TRBV29-1 and J is TRBJ2-4; 8 positions match TRBD1. Germline CDR1 reads SQVTM; CDR2 reads ANQGSEA. The CDR3 covers 13 residues. The ends lost 4 bases at V and 5 bases at J; junction bases unmatched: 4. Complete variable domain (other parts from reference TRBV29-1 and TRBJ2-4): SAVISQKPSRDICQRGTSLTIQCQVDSQVTMMFWYRQQPGQSLTLIATANQGSEATYESGFVIDKFPISRPNLTFSTLTVSNMSPEDSSIYLCSVGQGIQNIQYFGAGTRLSVL.

The rearrangement joins TRBV29-1 to TRBJ1-1; TRBD1 matches 8 bases. The CDR3 consists of 12 residues. Losses at the gene ends were 6 bases for V and 7 bases for J; bases not matched to a gene: 7. Germline V gene data show CDR1 as SQVTM and CDR2 as ANQGSEA. The CDR3 loop is CSVAGGAIEAFF. In DNA form, the CDR3 reads TGCAGCGTGGCAGGGGGCGCAATTGAAGCTTTCTTT. The whole variable domain, remainder taken from reference TRBV29-1 and TRBJ1-1, is SAVISQKPSRDICQRGTSLTIQCQVDSQVTMMFWYRQQPGQSLTLIATANQGSEATYESGFVIDKFPISRPNLTFSTLTVSNMSPEDSSIYLCSVAGGAIEAFFGQGTRLTVV.

This clonotype has more than one count but fewer than ten. J is TRBJ1-1 and V is TRBV9; tentatively, D is TRBD1 (6 bases). Germline-derived CDR1 and CDR2 are SGDLS and YYNGEE. The CDR3 is 14 amino acids. V lost 1 base and J 8 bases, leaving 15 bases between the germline ends. The chain's CDR3 is CASSVLAGETEAFF. Here the CDR3 DNA reads TGTGCCAGCAGCGTATTGGCAGGGGAGACGGAAGCTTTCTTT.

Only a few counts were recorded for this clonotype. J is TRBJ2-7 and V is TRBV27; 8 positions match TRBD2. The CDR3 contains 16 residues. Germline assignment: CDR1 MNHEY and CDR2 SMNVEV (reference sequence). V lost 5 bases and J lost 0; bases outside the gene matches: 9. This chain's CDR3 is CASSTSWTSNSYEQYF. The DNA for the CDR3 is TGTGCCAGCAGTACCTCATGGACTAGCAACTCCTACGAGCAGTACTTC.

This clonotype appeared a few times. The chain uses TRBV4-2 and TRBJ2-7; 8 bases are shared with TRBD2. Per germline, CDR1 LGHNA and CDR2 YNFKEQ. This CDR3 region has 14 residues. The V segment lost 7 bases and the J segment 7 bases; nucleotides outside the gene matches: 12. CDR3 protein: CASNGAAGVGEQYF. CDR3 bases: TGTGCCAGCAACGGCGCAGCGGGAGTCGGAGAGCAGTACTTC.

The chain links TRBV5-1 to TRBJ1-2; 7 bases agree with TRBD1. CDR1 and CDR2 (germline): SGHRS, YFSETQ. CDR3 length equals 15 residues. J lost 7 bases, V lost 1 base, and 10 bases had no gene match. DNA of the CDR3: TGCGCCAGCAGCTTGACCCGGGACAGAAGTCTTGGCTACACCTTC. Its translation: CASSLTRDRSLGYTF.

The chain recombines TRBV7-8 with TRBJ2-7; D is unclear. There are 13 residues in the CDR3. Germline lookup yields CDR1 SGHVS and CDR2 FQNEAQ. Trimming shortened V by 5 bases and J by 6 bases, and 14 bases separated the two germline ends. This chain's CDR3 is CASSPALFGEQYF. The CDR3 bases are TGTGCCAGCAGCCCGGCCCTGTTCGGCGAGCAGTACTTC.

V and J are TRBV15 and TRBJ1-5; a weak D match, TRBD1 (5 bases). Germline V CDR1 and CDR2: LNHNV, YYDKDF (reference sequence). With 0 bases removed from V and 8 bases from J, the gap between germline ends came to 14 bases. CDR3 length: 15 amino acids. Written as DNA, the CDR3 is TGTGCCACCAGCAGAGATCGCTCAGGGACTGAGCCCCAGCATTTT. Translated: CATSRDRSGTEPQHF. Full variable domain (remainder filled in from reference TRBV15 and TRBJ1-5): DAMVIQNPRYQVTQFGKPVTLSCSQTLNHNVMYWYQQKSSQAPKLLFHYYDKDFNNEADTPDNFQSRRPNTSFCFLDIRSPGLGDTAMYLCATSRDRSGTEPQHFGDGTRLSIL.

The chain employs TRBV11-2 and TRBJ1-3; 8 bases align to TRBD1. Germline loops: CDR1 SGHAT, CDR2 FQNNGV. J gave up 1 base and V 1 base, and 0 bases lay outside the gene matches. This CDR3 spans 15 amino acids. This CDR3 is CASSLGQGSGNTIYF. CDR3 DNA sequence: TGTGCCAGCAGCTTAGGACAGGGGTCTGGAAACACCATATATTTT.

The chain joins TRBV5-6 to TRBJ2-4; TRBD1 is a possible D gene (5 bases). CDR3 length: 14 residues. Trimming took off 2 bases at V and 3 bases at J, with 9 bases between the two ends. Per germline, CDR1 SGHDT and CDR2 YYEEEE. CDR3 nucleotide sequence: TGTGCCAGCAGCTTCAGGGATGGCAAAAACATTCAGTACTTC. Residues: CASSFRDGKNIQYF.

The J gene is TRBJ1-2, the V gene TRBV15; D call uncertain. This CDR3 has 15 amino acids. Germline CDR1 is LNHNV and CDR2 is YYDKDF (reference sequence). V lost 3 bases, J lost 10 bases, and 21 bases lay in between. CDR3 DNA: TGTGCCACCAGCAGGAGGAACAGAATCGCTCAATACTACACCTTC. Its protein product is CATSRRNRIAQYYTF. The full variable domain, completed using reference TRBV15 and TRBJ1-2, is DAMVIQNPRYQVTQFGKPVTLSCSQTLNHNVMYWYQQKSSQAPKLLFHYYDKDFNNEADTPDNFQSRRPNTSFCFLDIRSPGLGDTAMYLCATSRRNRIAQYYTFGSGTRLTVV.